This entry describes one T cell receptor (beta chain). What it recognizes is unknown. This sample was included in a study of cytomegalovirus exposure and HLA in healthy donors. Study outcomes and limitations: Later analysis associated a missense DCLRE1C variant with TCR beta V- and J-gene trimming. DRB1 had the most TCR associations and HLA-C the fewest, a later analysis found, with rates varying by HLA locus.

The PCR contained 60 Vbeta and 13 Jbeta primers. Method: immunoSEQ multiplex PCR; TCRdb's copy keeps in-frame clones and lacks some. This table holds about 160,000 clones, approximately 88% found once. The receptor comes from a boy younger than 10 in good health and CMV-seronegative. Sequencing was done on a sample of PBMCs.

CDR3 protein: CASRGQRVNQPQHF. CDR3 coding DNA: TGTGCCAGCAGAGGACAGAGGGTAAATCAGCCCCAGCATTTT. The chain carries TRBV19 and TRBJ1-5; maybe TRBD1 (6 bases). CDR3 length equals 14 residues. Looked up from germline, CDR1 is LNHDA and CDR2 is SQIVND (reference sequence). Trimming shortened V by 9 bases and J by 4 bases, and 16 bases separated the two germline ends.